This paragraph reports one T cell receptor (beta chain). Sequencing used immunoSEQ multiplex PCR; TCRdb keeps in-frame clones, though not all of them. The sample lists under 2.5 million clones; roughly 90% were seen once. These data are taken from a study of shared clonotypes between healthy human individuals. Nashville, Tennessee was home to all donors, each a Caucasian adult. Investigators divided CD4+ cells into CD45RA+ naive and CD45RA-negative memory subsets. The receptor was derived from a man aged 18 to 30 in good health. Some clones in this sample may be carry-over from other donors' samples. The material sequenced was naive CD4+ T cells from PBMCs. The subset was: CD45RA+ positively selected.

CDR3 sequence: CASSLDGRYNEQFF. CDR3 sequence (DNA): TGTGCCAGCAGCTTAGACGGGAGGTACAATGAGCAGTTCTTC. The chain uses TRBV7-9 and TRBJ2-1, with TRBD2 identical over 7 bases. Germline trimming cut 1 base from V and 4 bases from J; bases unmatched to any gene: 1. The CDR3 is 14 amino acids. The germline V gene encodes CDR1 SEHNR and CDR2 FQNEAQ (reference sequence). The full variable domain, rest sourced from reference TRBV7-9 and TRBJ2-1, is DTGVSQNPRHKITKRGQNVTFRCDPISEHNRLYWYRQTLGQGPEFLTYFQNEAQLEKSRLLSDRFSAERPKGSFSTLEIQRTEQGDSAMYLCASSLDGRYNEQFFGPGTRLTVL.